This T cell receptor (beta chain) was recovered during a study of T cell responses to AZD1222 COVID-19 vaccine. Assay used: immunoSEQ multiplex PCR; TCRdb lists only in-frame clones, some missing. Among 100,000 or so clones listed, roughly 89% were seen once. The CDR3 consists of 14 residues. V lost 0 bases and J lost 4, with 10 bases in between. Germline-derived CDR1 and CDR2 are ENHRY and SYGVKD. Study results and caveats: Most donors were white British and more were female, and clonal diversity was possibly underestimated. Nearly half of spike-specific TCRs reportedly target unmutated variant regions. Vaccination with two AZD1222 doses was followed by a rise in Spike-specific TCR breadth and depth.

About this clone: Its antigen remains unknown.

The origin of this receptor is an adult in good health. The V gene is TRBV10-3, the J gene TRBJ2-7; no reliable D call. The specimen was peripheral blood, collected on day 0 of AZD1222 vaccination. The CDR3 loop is CAISESMARYEQYF. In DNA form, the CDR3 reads TGTGCCATCAGTGAGTCGATGGCCAGGTACGAGCAGTACTTC.